The 5 T cell receptor beta chains in this list originate from one sample, sequenced in a study of early T cells in non-severe SARS-CoV-2 infection. Using its own MiXCR run on the 5' RACE reads, TCRdb lists one record per CDR3 protein. The sample consists of over 30,000 distinct CDR3 sequences, roughly 6% of them appearing once. Sequencing was done on a sample of whole blood. These receptors were collected from an adult who was a healthcare worker with PCR-confirmed SARS-CoV-2 infection or an uninfected control (not recorded which).

This clonotype was picked up many times. This chain uses TRBV29-1 with TRBJ2-7; the match to TRBD1 covers 10 bases. This CDR3 has 12 amino acids. V dropped 7 bases and J dropped 3; count of bases not matched to a gene: 3. Germline assignment: CDR1 SQVTM and CDR2 ANQGSEA. The CDR3, as DNA: TGCAGCGGGGGACAGGGGAACTACGAGCAGTACTTC. Translated, it gives CSGGQGNYEQYF.

This clonotype was detected ten times or more. The rearrangement links TRBV20-1 to TRBJ1-2, with D unclear. The CDR3 is made up of 11 amino acids. The V end lost 7 bases, the J end lost 1 base, and 7 bases lay between the germline ends. CDR1 and CDR2 (germline): DFQATT, SNEGSKA (reference sequence). The DNA of the CDR3 is TGCAGTGTGTACCTTAACTATGGCTACACCTTC. It encodes CSVYLNYGYTF.

This clonotype occurred many times. The V call is TRBV4-3, the J call TRBJ2-3, with 7 bases fitting TRBD2. Germline V gene lookup returns CDR1 LGHNA and CDR2 YSLEER. The CDR3 extends over 15 amino acids. V lost 2 bases to trimming and J lost 3 bases; unmatched junction nucleotides: 5. The CDR3 sequence: CASSQTGGWTDTQYF. The CDR3, as DNA: TGCGCCAGCAGCCAAACGGGGGGTTGGACAGATACGCAGTATTTT.

This clonotype came up a few times. The chain links TRBV2 to TRBJ2-7, with 7 bases that match TRBD1. This CDR3 is built from 11 residues. J was trimmed by 5 bases and V by 9 bases; bases with no gene match: 4. The germline V gene has CDR1 SNHLY and CDR2 FYNNEI. Here the CDR3 DNA reads TGTGCCAGTAGGGACAGCCACGAGCAGTACTTC. Amino acids: CASRDSHEQYF.

This clonotype was recorded many times. The chain couples TRBV12-3 or TRBV12-4 to TRBJ1-1; tentatively, D is TRBD1 (5 bases). Trimming removed 2 bases at V and 7 bases at J, with 5 bases between. The CDR3 is 11 amino acids. The CDR3 sequence: CASSLTGEAFF. The CDR3 DNA reads as TGTGCCAGCAGTTTAACAGGTGAAGCTTTCTTT.